This T cell receptor beta chain was captured by sequencing in a study of T cell responses to AZD1222 COVID-19 vaccine. Only in-frame clones appear in the TCRdb table, and some are missing; sequencing was by immunoSEQ multiplex PCR. In the table there are approximately 100,000 clones, about 90% of which are singletons. The CDR3 runs 16 residues. Trimming took 1 base from V and 5 from J, leaving 18 bases between them. Germline V lookup: CDR1 MNHEY, CDR2 SMNVEV (reference sequence). Whole-study results and caveats: There were mostly white British donors and more females than males, and clonal diversity was possibly underestimated.

As concerns this clone: What it recognizes is unknown.

The sequencing here drew on peripheral blood, taken 28 days after the second AZD1222 dose. The sequence was collected from an adult who received the AZD1222 COVID-19 vaccine. This chain uses TRBV27 with TRBJ2-7; D might be TRBD1 or TRBD2, each matching 6 bases. The CDR3, as DNA: TGTGCCAGCAGTTTATATAATAGCCGGAGGGGGAACGAGCAGTACTTC. This translates into CASSLYNSRRGNEQYF.